The T cell receptor beta chain under discussion was sequenced for a study of graft-versus-host responses after intestinal transplantation. As to this clone: Antigen: not known.

This CDR3 is built from 16 residues. J gave up 8 bases and V 6 bases, and 12 bases lay outside the gene matches. The germline CDR1 and CDR2 sequences are LGHNT and FRNRAP. Generated by immunoSEQ multiplex PCR, the TCRdb table keeps only in-frame clones and is missing some. The sample records approximately 100,000 clones, 87% being singletons. The chain employs TRBV12-5 and TRBJ1-6; the match to TRBD1 covers 8 bases. The source material was unstimulated CD4+ T cells sorted from spleen or lymph node cells, sampled before intestinal transplant. This clonotype was obtained from a human donor who received an intestinal transplant. The DNA of the CDR3 is TGTGCTAGTGGCGGGGACAGGTGGTTGTTGGATTCACCCCTCCACTTT. Encoded protein: CASGGDRWLLDSPLHF.